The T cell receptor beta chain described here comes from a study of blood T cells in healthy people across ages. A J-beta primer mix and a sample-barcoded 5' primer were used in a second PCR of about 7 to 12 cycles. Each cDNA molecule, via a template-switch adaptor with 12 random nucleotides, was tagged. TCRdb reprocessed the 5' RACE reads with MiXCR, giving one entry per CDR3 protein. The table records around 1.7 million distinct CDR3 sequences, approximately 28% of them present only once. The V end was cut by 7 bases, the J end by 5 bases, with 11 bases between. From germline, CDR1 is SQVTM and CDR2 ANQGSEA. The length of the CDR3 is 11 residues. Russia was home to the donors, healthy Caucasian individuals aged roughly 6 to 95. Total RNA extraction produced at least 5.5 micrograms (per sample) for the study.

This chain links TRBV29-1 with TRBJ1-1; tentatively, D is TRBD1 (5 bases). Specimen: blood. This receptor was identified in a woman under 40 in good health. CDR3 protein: CSAEEGTEAFF. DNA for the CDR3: TGCAGCGCGGAGGAGGGGACTGAAGCTTTCTTT.